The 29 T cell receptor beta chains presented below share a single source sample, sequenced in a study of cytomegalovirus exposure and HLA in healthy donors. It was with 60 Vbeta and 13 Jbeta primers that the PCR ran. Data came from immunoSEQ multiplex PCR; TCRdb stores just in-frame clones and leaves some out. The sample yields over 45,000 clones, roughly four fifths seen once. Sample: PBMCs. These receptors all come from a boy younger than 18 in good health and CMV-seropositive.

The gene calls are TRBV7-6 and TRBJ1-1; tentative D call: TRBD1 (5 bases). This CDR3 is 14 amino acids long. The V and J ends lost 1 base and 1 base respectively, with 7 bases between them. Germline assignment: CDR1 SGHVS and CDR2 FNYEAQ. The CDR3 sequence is CASSLETANTEAFF. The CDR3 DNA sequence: TGTGCCAGCAGCTTAGAGACAGCGAACACTGAAGCTTTCTTT.

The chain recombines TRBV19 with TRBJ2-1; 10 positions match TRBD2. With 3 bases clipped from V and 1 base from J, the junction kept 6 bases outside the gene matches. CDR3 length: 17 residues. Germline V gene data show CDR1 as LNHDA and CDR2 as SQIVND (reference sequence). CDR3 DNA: TGTGCCAGTAGTATCTTGAGCGGGGGGGAGTCCTACAATGAGCAGTTCTTC. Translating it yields CASSILSGGESYNEQFF.

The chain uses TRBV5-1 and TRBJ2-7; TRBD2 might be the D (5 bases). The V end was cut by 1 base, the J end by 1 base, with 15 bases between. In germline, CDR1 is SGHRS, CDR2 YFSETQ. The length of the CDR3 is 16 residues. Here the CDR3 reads CASSLPPGGGSYEQYF. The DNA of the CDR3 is TGCGCCAGCAGCTTGCCCCCTGGAGGAGGATCCTACGAGCAGTACTTC.

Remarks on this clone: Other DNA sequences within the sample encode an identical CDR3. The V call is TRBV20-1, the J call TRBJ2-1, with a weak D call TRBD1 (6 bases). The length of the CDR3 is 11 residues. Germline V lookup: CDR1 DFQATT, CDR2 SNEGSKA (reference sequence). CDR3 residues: CSARRGNEQFF. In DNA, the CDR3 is TGCAGCGCACGAAGGGGGAATGAGCAGTTCTTC.

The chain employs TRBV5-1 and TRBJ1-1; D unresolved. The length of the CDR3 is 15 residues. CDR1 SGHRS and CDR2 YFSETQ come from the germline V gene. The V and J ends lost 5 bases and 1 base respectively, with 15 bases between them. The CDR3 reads CASSDNGIPNTEAFF. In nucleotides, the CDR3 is TGCGCCAGCAGTGACAACGGGATTCCGAACACTGAAGCTTTCTTT.

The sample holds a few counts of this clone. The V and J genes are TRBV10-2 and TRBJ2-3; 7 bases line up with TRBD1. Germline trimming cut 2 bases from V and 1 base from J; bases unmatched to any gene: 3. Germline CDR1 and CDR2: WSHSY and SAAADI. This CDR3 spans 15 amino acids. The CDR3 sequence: CASSEEGAGTDTQYF. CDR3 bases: TGCGCCAGCAGTGAGGAGGGGGCGGGCACAGATACGCAGTATTTT.

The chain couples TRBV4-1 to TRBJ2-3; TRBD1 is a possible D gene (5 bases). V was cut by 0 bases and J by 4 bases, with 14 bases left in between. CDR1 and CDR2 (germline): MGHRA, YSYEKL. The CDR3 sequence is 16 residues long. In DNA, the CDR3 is TGCGCCAGCAGCCAAGATTATCGCAGGGCAGCAGATACGCAGTATTTT. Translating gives CASSQDYRRAADTQYF.

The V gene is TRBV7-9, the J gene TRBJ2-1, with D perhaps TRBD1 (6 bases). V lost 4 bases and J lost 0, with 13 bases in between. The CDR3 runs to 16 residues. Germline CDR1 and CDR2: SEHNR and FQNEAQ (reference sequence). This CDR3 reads CASSSFDRTSYNEQFF. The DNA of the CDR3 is TGTGCCAGCAGCTCCTTTGACAGGACCTCCTACAATGAGCAGTTCTTC.

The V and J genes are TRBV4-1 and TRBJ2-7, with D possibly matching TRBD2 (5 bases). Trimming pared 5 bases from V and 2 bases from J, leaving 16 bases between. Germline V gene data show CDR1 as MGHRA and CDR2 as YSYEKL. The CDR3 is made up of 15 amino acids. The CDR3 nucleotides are TGCGCCAGCAGCATCAGTCCGGACTGGGCCTACGAGCAGTACTTC. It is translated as CASSISPDWAYEQYF.

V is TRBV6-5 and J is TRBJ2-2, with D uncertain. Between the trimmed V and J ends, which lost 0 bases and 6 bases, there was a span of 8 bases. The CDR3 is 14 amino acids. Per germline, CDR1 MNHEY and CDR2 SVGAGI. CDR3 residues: CASSYSIGAGELFF. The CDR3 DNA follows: TGTGCCAGCAGTTACTCGATAGGAGCCGGGGAGCTGTTTTTT.

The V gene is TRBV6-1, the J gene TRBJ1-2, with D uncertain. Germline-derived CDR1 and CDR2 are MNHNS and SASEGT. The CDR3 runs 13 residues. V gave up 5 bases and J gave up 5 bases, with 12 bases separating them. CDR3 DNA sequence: TGTGCCAGCAGTTCCATATCGGTTTATGGCTACACCTTC. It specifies CASSSISVYGYTF.

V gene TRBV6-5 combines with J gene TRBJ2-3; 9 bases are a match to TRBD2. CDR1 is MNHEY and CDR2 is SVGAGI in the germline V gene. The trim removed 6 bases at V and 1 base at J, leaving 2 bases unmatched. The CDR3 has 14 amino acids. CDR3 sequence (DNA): TGTGCCAGCAGCCCTAGCGGGGGCACAGATACGCAGTATTTT. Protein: CASSPSGGTDTQYF.

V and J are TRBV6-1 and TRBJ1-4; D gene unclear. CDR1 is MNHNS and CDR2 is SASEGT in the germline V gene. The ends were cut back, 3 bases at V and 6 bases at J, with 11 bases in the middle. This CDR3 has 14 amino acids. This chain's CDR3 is CASSDGFAYEKLFF. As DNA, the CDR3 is TGTGCCAGCAGTGACGGGTTCGCGTATGAAAAACTGTTTTTT.

CDR3 nucleotides: TGTGCCAGTAGTATAGGCGGCCTATCTTTAACCTACGAGCAGTACTTC. Protein: CASSIGGLSLTYEQYF. The J gene is TRBJ2-5, the V gene TRBV19, with D unclear. The J call may be faulty, since TRBJ2-7 better matches the DNA end. This CDR3 region has 16 residues. Per the germline V gene, CDR1 is LNHDA and CDR2 is SQIVND (reference sequence).

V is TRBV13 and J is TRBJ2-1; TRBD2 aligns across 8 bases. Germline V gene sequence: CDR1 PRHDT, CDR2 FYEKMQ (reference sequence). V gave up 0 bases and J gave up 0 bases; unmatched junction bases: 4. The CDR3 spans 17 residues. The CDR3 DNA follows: TGTGCCAGCAGCTTAGGCGCGGGGGGCAGCTCCTACAATGAGCAGTTCTTC. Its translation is CASSLGAGGSSYNEQFF. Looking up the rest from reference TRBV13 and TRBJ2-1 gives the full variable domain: AAGVIQSPRHLIKEKRETATLKCYPIPRHDTVYWYQQGPGQDPQFLISFYEKMQSDKGSIPDRFSAQQFSDYHSELNMSSLELGDSALYFCASSLGAGGSSYNEQFFGPGTRLTVL.

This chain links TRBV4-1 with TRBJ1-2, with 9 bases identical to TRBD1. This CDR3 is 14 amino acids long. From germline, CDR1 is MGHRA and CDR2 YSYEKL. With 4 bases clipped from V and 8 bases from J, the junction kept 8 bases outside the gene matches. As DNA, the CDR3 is TGCGCCAGCAGCCTCCCCGGGACAGGGAGCGGCTACACCTTC. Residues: CASSLPGTGSGYTF.

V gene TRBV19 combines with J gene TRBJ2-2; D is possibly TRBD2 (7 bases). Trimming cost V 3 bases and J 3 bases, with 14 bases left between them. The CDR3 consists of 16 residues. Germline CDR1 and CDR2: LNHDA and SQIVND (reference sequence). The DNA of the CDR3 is TGTGCCAGTAGTATTTATGGCGGGGGCGACACCGGGGAGCTGTTTTTT. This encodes CASSIYGGGDTGELFF.

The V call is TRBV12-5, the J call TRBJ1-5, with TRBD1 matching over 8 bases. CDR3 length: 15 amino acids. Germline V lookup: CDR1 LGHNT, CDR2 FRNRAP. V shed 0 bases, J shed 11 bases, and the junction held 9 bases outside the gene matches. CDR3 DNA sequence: TGTGCTAGTGGTTTGGTACGACAGGGGCCGAAAGCCCAGCATTTT. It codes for CASGLVRQGPKAQHF.

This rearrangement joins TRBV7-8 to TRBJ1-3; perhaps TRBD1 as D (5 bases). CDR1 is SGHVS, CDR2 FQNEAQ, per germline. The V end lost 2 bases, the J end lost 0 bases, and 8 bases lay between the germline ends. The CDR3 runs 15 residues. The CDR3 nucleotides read TGTGCCAGCAGCTTACTAAGGGGCTCTGGAAACACCATATATTTT. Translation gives CASSLLRGSGNTIYF.

This chain's CDR3 is CASSLPGYIYEQYF. In DNA, the CDR3 is TGTGCCAGCAGCTTACCAGGATACATCTACGAGCAGTACTTC. The chain has TRBV11-2 and TRBJ2-7; D is undetermined. Per germline, CDR1 SGHAT and CDR2 FQNNGV. Trimming pared 2 bases from V and 3 bases from J, leaving 11 bases between. The CDR3 spans 14 residues. Based on the CDR3 plus reference TRBV11-2 and TRBJ2-7, the full variable domain is EAGVAQSPRYKIIEKRQSVAFWCNPISGHATLYWYQQILGQGPKLLIQFQNNGVVDDSQLPKDRFSAERLKGVDSTLKIQPAKLEDSAVYLCASSLPGYIYEQYFGPGTRLTVT.

The CDR3 here is CASRDTATGELFF. In DNA, the CDR3 is TGTGCCAGCCGGGACACCGCCACCGGGGAGCTGTTTTTT. The chain carries TRBV10-3 and TRBJ2-2; D perhaps matches TRBD1 (6 bases). CDR1 ENHRY and CDR2 SYGVKD come from the germline V gene. V dropped 10 bases and J dropped 4 bases, with 13 bases sitting between them. This CDR3 contains 13 residues.

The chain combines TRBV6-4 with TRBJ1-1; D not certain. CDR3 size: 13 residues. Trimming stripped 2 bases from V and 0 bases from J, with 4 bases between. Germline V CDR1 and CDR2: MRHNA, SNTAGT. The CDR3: CASSDDMNTEAFF. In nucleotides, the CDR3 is TGTGCCAGCAGTGACGACATGAACACTGAAGCTTTCTTT.

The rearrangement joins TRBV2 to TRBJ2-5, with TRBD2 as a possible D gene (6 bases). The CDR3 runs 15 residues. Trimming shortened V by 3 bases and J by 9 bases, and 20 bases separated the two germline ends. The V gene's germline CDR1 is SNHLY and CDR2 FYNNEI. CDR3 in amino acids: CASSDGGASVEPQYF. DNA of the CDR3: TGTGCCAGCAGTGACGGCGGGGCATCAGTCGAGCCCCAGTACTTC.

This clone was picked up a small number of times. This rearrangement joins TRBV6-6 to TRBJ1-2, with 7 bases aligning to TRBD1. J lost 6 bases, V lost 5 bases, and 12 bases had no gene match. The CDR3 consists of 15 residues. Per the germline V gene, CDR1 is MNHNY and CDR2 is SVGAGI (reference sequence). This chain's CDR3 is CASSRQGRGTHGYTF. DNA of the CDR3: TGTGCCAGCAGTCGACAGGGCCGAGGGACGCATGGCTACACCTTC.

The CDR3 loop reads CASRPWTANYEQYF. The DNA of the CDR3 is TGTGCCAGCAGGCCGTGGACAGCGAACTACGAGCAGTACTTC. The chain uses TRBV6-5 and TRBJ2-5, with D perhaps matching TRBD1 (6 bases). The end of the DNA is better explained by TRBJ2-7, so the J call may be wrong. The CDR3 loop spans 14 amino acids. In germline, CDR1 is MNHEY, CDR2 SVGAGI.

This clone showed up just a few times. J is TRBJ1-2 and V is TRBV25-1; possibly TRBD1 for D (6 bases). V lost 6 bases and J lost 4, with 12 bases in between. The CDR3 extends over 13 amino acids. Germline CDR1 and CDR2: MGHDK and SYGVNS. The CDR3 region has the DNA TGTGCCAGCAGCCCGGGGGGCATCTATGGCTACACCTTC. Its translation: CASSPGGIYGYTF.

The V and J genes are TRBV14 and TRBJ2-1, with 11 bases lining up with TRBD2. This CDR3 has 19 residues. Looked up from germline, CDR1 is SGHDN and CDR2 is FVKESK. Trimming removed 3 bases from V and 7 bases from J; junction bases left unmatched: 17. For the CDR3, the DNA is TGTGCCAGCAGCCAGGGGACTAGCGGAGGAGCAAACACCCGGAATGAGCAGTTCTTC. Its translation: CASSQGTSGGANTRNEQFF. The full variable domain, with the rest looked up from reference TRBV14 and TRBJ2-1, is EAGVTQFPSHSVIEKGQTVTLRCDPISGHDNLYWYRRVMGKEIKFLLHFVKESKQDESGMPNNRFLAERTGGTYSTLKVQPAELEDSGVYFCASSQGTSGGANTRNEQFFGPGTRLTVL.

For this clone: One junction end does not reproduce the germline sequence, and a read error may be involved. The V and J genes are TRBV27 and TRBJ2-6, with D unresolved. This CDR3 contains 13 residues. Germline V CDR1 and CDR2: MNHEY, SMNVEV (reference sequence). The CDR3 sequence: CASSLFGPNALTF. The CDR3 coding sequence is TGTGCCAGCAGTTTATTTGGGCCGAACGCCCTGACTTTC.

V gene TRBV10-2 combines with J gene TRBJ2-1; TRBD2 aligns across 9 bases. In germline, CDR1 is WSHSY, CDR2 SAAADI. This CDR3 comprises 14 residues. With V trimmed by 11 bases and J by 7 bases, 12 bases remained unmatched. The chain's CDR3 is CACSGRGGLNEQFF. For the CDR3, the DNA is TGCGCCTGCTCCGGGCGGGGGGGCCTTAATGAGCAGTTCTTC.